The sequence of this TCR beta chain was determined in a study of blood T cell repertoires in COVID-19. Donors in Cohort 3 who had recovered were those with two negative PCRs, healthcare professional clearance, or resolution of their symptoms. With V trimmed by 4 bases and J by 0 bases, 6 bases remained unmatched. The CDR3 loop spans 15 amino acids. The germline V gene has CDR1 SGDLS and CDR2 YYNGEE. Authors' processing steps: Reference gene primers were amplified, and this amplification served to estimate nucleated cell counts. The data were produced by immunoSEQ multiplex PCR, yet TCRdb's version contains in-frame clones alone and is incomplete. The DNA was the basis for D and trimming; V, J and clone size are from that table. The sample has about 240,000 clones; around 89% are singletons.

The J gene is TRBJ2-5, the V gene TRBV9, with 7 bases aligning to TRBD1. This receptor was taken from a woman aged 25-40 years who had recovered from COVID-19. Sequencing was carried out using PBMCs or T cells enriched from blood (not recorded which). The CDR3 loop is CASSPRGQDQETQYF. The CDR3 bases are TGTGCCAGCAGCCCTCGAGGACAGGACCAAGAGACCCAGTACTTC.